This T cell receptor beta chain was documented in a study of blood T cell repertoires in COVID-19. Study-level background: T cells, B-cell-depleted T cells, or PBMCs provided the cDNA or gDNA that served as material.

Seattle-derived patients entered the study during active infection and were followed longitudinally. The CDR3 spans 14 residues. V dropped 5 bases and J dropped 7; count of bases not matched to a gene: 6. The germline gives CDR1 SEHNR, CDR2 FQNEAQ (reference sequence). The table came from immunoSEQ multiplex PCR; TCRdb's copy has only in-frame clones and leaves some out. There are about 170,000 clones in the sample; around nine tenths occur only once, and under 0.65% lies in the top ten. The source of this sequence is a man aged 55 to 69 with COVID-19, enrolled during active disease. The gene calls are TRBV7-9 and TRBJ2-1; 9 nucleotides agree with TRBD1. Sample: peripheral blood. The CDR3 bases are TGTGCCAGCAGCGATAACAGGGGGCGGAATGAGCAGTTCTTC. It translates to CASSDNRGRNEQFF.